The sequence of this TCR beta chain was determined in a study of blood T cell repertoires in COVID-19. For the study at large: COVID-19 samples from acute and convalescent phases originated in the United States, Italy and Spain.

The CDR3 is 13 residues long. Trimming took off 4 bases at V and 5 bases at J, with 11 bases between the two ends. Germline V gene sequence: CDR1 LGHDT, CDR2 YNNKEL (reference sequence). Original methodology: It was from reference gene primer amplification that nucleated cell counts were estimated. Libraries were prepared by immunoSEQ multiplex PCR; TCRdb keeps only in-frame clonotypes and omits some of them. V and J calls and clone size are those listed in that table; D and trimming were worked out from the DNA. This sample yields 120,000 or so clones, of which around three quarters are seen a single time; over 6% belongs to the top ten.

Sequences were obtained from peripheral blood. This receptor was obtained from a woman aged 60-75 years with acute or convalescent COVID-19. This chain uses TRBV3-1 (or the pseudogene TRBV3-2) with TRBJ1-2; D is uncertain. In DNA, the CDR3 is TGTGCCAGCAGCCCCACGGCCGGGTATGGCTACACCTTC. As protein: CASSPTAGYGYTF.